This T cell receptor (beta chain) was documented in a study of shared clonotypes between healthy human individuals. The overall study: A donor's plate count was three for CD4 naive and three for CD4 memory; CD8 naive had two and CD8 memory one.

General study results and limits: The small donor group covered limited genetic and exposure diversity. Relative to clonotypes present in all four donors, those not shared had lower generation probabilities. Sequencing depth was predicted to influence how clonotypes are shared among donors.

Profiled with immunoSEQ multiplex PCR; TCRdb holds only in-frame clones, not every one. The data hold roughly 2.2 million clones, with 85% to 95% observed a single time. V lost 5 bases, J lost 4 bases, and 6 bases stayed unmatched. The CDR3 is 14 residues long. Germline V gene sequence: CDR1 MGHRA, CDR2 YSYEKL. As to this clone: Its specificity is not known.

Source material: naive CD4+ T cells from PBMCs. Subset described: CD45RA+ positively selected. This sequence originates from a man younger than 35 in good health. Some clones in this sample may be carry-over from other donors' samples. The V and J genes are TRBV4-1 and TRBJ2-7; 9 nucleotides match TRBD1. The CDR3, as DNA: TGCGCCAGCAGCTCAGGGACAGGGCGGTACGAGCAGTACTTC. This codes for CASSSGTGRYEQYF.